This T cell receptor (beta chain) was documented in a study of T cells in Graves' hyperthyroidism and ophthalmopathy. Whole-study findings and limits: Before onset, by a median of around six months, the model predicted ophthalmopathy.

PBMCs stemmed from 8.5 to 10 ml fresh peripheral blood. The CDR3 regions of TCR beta were amplified from RNA transcripts. First-round RT-PCR targeting the TCR CDR3 was performed with the HTBI primer set. TCRdb fed the multiplex PCR reads into MiXCR, producing one record per CDR3 protein. The table includes approximately 690,000 distinct CDR3 sequences, around 21% detected once. There are many counts of this clonotype. What it recognizes is unknown. This receptor was obtained from a man aged 25-45 years with Graves' ophthalmopathy. Sequencing used blood.

The CDR3 loop reads CASSPMASGEETQYF. CDR3 nucleotide sequence: TGTGCCAGCAGCCCCATGGCTAGCGGGGAAGAGACCCAGTACTTC. The chain has TRBV3-1 and TRBJ2-5, with TRBD2 identical over 9 bases. This CDR3 spans 15 amino acids. With V trimmed by 4 bases and J by 3 bases, 6 bases remained unmatched. Germline V gene lookup returns CDR1 LGHDT and CDR2 YNNKEL (reference sequence).